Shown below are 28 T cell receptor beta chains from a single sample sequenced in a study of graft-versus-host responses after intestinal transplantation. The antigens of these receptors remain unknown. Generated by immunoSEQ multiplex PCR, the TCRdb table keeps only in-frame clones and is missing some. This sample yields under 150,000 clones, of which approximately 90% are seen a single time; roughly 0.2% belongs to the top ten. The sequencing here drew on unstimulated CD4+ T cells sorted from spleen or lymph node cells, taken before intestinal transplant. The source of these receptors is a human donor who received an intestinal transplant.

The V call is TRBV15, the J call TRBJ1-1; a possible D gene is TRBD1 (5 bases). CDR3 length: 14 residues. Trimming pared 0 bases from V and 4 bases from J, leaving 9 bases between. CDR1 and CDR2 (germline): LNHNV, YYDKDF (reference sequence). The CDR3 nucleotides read TGTGCCACCAGCAGAGACTGGAGGGGCACTGAAGCTTTCTTT. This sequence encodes CATSRDWRGTEAFF.

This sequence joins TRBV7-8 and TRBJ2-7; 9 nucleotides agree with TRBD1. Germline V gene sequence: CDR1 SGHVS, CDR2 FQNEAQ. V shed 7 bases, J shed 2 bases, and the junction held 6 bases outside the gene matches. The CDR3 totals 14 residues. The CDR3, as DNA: TGTGCCAGCACCCGGACAGGGGCTACCTACGAGCAGTACTTC. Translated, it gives CASTRTGATYEQYF.

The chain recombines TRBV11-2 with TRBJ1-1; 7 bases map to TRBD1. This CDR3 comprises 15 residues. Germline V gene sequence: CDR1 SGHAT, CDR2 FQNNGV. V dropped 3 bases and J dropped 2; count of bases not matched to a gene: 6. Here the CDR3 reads CASSLGQPVNTEAFF. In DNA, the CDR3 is TGTGCCAGCAGCTTGGGACAGCCAGTTAACACTGAAGCTTTCTTT.

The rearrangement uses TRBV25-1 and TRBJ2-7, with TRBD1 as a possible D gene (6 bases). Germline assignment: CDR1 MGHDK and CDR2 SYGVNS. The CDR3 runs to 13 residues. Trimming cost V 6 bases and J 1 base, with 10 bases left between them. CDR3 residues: CASRATGSYEQYF. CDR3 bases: TGTGCCAGCAGAGCCACAGGGTCCTACGAGCAGTACTTC.

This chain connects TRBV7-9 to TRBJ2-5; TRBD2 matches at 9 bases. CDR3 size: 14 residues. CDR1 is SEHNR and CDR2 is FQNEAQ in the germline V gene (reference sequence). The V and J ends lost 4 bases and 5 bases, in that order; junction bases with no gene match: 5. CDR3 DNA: TGTGCCAGCAGCTGGGGCAGCGGGAGGGAGACCCAGTACTTC. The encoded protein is CASSWGSGRETQYF.

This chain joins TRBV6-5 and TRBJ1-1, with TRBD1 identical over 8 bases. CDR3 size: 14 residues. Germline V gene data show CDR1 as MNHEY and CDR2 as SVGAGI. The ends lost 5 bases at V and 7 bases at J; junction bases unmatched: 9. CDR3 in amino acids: CASSPRTGRLEAFF. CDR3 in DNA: TGTGCCAGCAGTCCTAGGACAGGGCGCCTTGAAGCTTTCTTT.

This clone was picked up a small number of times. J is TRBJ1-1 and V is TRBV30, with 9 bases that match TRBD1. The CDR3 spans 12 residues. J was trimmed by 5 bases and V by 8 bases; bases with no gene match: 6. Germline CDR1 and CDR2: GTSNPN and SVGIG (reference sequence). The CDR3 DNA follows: TGTGCCCGTCGACAGGGGGGGACTGAAGCTTTCTTT. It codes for CARRQGGTEAFF.

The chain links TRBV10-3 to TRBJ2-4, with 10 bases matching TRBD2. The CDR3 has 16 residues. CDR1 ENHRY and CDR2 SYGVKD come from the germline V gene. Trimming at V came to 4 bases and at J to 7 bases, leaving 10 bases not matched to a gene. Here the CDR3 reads CAISGEREGLLNIQYF. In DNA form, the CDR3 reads TGTGCCATCAGTGGCGAGCGGGAGGGCCTCTTGAACATTCAGTACTTC.

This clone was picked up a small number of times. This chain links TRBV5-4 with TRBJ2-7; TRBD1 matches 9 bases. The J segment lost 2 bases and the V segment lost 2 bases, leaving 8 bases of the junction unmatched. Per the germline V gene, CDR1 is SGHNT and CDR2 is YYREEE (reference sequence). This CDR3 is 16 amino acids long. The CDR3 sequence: CASSFFDGTGTYEQYF. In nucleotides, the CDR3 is TGTGCCAGCAGCTTTTTTGATGGGACAGGGACCTACGAGCAGTACTTC.

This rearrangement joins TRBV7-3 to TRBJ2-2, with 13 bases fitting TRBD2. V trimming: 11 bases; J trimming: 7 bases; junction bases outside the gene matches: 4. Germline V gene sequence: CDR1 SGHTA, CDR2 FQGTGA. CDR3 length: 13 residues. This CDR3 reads CASRLAGGGELFF. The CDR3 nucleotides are TGTGCCTCCCGACTAGCGGGAGGCGGGGAGCTGTTTTTT.

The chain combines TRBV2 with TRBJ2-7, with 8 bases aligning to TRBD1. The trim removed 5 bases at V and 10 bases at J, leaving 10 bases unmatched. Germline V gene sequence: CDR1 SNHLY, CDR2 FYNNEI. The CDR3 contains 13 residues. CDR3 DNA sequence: TGTGCCAGCAGTTCCCGGGACAGGTCTCCTCAGTACTTC. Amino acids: CASSSRDRSPQYF.

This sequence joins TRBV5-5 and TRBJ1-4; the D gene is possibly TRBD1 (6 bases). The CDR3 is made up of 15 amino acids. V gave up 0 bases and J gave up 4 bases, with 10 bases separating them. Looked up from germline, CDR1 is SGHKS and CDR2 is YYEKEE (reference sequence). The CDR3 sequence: CASSLGTAINEKLFF. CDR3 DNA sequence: TGTGCCAGCAGCTTGGGGACAGCGATTAATGAAAAACTGTTTTTT.

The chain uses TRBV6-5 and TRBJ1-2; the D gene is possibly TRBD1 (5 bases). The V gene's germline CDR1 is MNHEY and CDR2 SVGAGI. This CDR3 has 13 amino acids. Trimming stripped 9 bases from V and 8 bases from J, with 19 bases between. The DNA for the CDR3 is TGTGCCAGAAGACACCTCAGGGTAAACGGCTACACCTTC. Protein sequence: CARRHLRVNGYTF.

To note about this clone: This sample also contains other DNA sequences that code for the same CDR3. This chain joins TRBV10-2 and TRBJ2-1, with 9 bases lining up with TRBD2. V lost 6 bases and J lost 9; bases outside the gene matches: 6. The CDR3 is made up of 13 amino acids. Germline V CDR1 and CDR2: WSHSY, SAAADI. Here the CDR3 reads CASRLAGSGEQFF. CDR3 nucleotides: TGCGCCAGCAGGCTAGCGGGAAGTGGTGAGCAGTTCTTC.

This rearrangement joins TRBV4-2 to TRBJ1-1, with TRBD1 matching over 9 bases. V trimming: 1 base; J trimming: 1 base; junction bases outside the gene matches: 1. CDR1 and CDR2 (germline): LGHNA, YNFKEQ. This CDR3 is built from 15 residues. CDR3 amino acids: CASSQGDRENTEAFF. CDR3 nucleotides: TGTGCCAGCAGCCAAGGGGACAGGGAGAACACTGAAGCTTTCTTT.

CDR3: CASSLRQPHNEQFF. The CDR3 nucleotides are TGTGCCAGCTCACTTAGACAGCCACACAATGAGCAGTTCTTC. V usage is TRBV18 and J usage is TRBJ2-1; possible D gene TRBD1, 5 bases. The germline V gene encodes CDR1 KGHSH and CDR2 LQKENI. The V gene lost 4 bases and the J gene lost 5 bases, with 12 bases spanning the gap. The CDR3 is 14 residues long.

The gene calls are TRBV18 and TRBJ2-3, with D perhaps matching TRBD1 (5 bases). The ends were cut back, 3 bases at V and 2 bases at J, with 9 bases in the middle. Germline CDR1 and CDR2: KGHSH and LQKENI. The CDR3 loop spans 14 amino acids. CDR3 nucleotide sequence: TGTGCCAGCTCACCGCTCAGGGTCACAGATACGCAGTATTTT. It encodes CASSPLRVTDTQYF.

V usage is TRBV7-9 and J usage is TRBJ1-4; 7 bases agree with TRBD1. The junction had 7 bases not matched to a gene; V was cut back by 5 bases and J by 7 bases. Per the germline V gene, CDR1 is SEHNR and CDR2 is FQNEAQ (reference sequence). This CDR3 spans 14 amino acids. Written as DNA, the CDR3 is TGTGCCAGCAGCCTGACAGGGTTAGGTGAAAAACTGTTTTTT. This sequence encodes CASSLTGLGEKLFF.

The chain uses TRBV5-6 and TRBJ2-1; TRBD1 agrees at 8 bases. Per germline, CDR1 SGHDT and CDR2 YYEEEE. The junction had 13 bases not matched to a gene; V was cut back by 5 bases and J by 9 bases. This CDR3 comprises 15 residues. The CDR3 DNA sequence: TGTGCCAGCAGTCTAACTGGACAGGGTGCGGGTGAGCAGTTCTTC. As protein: CASSLTGQGAGEQFF.

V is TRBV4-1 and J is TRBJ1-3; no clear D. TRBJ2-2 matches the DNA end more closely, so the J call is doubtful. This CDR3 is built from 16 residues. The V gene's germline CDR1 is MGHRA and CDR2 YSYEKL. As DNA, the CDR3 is TGCGCCAGCAGCCAAGGGCACGGGTTTAACACCGGGGAGCTGTTTTTT. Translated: CASSQGHGFNTGELFF.

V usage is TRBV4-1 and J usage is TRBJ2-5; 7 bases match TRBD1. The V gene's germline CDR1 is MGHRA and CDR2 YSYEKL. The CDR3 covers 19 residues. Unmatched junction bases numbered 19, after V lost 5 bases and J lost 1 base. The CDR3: CASSFRIKDRASTQETQYF. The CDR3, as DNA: TGCGCCAGCAGCTTTCGTATAAAAGACAGGGCCAGCACCCAAGAGACCCAGTACTTC.

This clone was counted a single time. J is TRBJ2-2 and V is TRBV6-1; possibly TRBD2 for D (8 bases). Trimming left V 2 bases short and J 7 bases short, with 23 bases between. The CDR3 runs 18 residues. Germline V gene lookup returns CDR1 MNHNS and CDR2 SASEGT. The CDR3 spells CASSEFLAGGTRSGELFF. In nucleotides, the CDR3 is TGTGCCAGCAGTGAATTCTTGGCAGGGGGGACTAGGAGCGGGGAGCTGTTTTTT.

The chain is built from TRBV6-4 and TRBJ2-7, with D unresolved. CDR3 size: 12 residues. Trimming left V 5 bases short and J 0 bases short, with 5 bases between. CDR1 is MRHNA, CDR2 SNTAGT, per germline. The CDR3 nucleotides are TGTGCCAGCAGTCCCGTCTCCTACGAGCAGTACTTC. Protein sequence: CASSPVSYEQYF.

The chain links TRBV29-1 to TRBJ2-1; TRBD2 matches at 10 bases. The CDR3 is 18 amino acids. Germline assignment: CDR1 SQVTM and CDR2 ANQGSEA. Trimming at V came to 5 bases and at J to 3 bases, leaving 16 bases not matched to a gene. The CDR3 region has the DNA TGCAGCGTTCAATCCACAGGGCGGACTAGCGGTCGCTACAATGAGCAGTTCTTC. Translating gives CSVQSTGRTSGRYNEQFF.

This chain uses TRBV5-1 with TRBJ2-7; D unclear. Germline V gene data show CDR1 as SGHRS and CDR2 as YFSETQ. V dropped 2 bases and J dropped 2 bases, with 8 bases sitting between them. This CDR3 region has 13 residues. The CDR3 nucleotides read TGCGCCAGCAGCTTCCAGACTGCCTACGAGCAGTACTTC. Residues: CASSFQTAYEQYF.

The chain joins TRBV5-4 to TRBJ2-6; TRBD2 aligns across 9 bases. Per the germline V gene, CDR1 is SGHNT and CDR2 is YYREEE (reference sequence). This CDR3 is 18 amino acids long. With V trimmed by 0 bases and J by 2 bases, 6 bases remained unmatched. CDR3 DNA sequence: TGTGCCAGCAGCTTGGCTAGCGGGGCTCATCCTGGGGCCAACGTCCTGACTTTC. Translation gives CASSLASGAHPGANVLTF.

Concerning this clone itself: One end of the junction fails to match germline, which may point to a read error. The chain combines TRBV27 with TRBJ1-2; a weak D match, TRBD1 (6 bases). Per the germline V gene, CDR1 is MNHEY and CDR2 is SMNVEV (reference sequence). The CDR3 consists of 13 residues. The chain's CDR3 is CASSIRDTAAILF. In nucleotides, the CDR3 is TGTGCCAGCAGTATACGGGACACGGCCGCGATCTTATTC.

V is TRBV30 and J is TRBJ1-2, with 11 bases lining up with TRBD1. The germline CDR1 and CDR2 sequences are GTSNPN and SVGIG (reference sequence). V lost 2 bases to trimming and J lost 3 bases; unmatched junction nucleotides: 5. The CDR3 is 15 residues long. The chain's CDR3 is CAWSTGQGAYYGYTF. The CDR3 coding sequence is TGTGCCTGGAGTACCGGACAGGGGGCTTACTATGGCTACACCTTC.